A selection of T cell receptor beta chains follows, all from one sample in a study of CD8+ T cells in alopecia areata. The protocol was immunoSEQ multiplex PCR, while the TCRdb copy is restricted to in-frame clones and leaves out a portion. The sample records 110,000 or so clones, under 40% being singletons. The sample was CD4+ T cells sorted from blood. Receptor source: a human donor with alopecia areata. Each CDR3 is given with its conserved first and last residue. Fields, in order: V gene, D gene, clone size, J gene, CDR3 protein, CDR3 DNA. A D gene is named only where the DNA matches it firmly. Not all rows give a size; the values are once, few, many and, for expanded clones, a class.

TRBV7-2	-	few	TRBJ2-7	CASSPSWTSRVEQYF	TGTGCCAGCAGCCCCTCATGGACTTCCCGTGTCGAGCAGTACTTC
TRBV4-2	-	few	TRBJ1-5	CASSQDVGVQPQHF	TGTGCCAGCAGCCAAGATGTTGGGGTCCAGCCCCAGCATTTT
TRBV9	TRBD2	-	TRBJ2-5	CASSGSGGYQETQYF	TGTGCCAGCAGTGGTAGCGGGGGGTACCAAGAGACCCAGTACTTC
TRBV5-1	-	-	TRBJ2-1	CASLLQGEQFF	TGCGCCAGCTTACTCCAGGGTGAGCAGTTCTTC
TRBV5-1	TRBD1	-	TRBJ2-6	CASRKGAYSGANVLTF	TGCGCCAGCAGGAAGGGGGCGTACTCTGGGGCCAACGTCCTGACTTTC
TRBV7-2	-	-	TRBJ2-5	CASSLLAKGQETQYF	TGTGCCAGCAGCTTATTGGCTAAGGGGCAAGAGACCCAGTACTTC
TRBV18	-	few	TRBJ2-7	CASSTPFSYEQYF	TGTGCCAGCTCGACACCGTTCTCCTACGAGCAGTACTTC
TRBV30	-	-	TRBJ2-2	CAWTRRGTLNTGELFF	TGTGCCTGGACAAGAAGGGGGACGTTGAACACCGGGGAGCTGTTTTTT
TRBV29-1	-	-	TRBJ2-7	CSVAPGGPISYEQYF	TGCAGCGTAGCACCTGGGGGTCCCATCTCCTACGAGCAGTACTTC
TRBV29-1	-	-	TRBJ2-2	CSASPRRGELFF	TGCAGCGCATCCCCACGGCGCGGGGAGCTGTTTTTT
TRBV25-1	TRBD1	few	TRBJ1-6	CASRPPGGNSPLHF	TGTGCCAGCCGCCCCCCAGGGGGTAATTCACCCCTCCACTTT
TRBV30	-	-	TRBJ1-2	CAWSAASYTF	TGTGCCTGGAGTGCTGCTAGCTACACCTTC
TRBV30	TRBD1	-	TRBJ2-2	CAWRADRVTGELFF	TGTGCCTGGAGGGCCGACAGGGTGACCGGGGAGCTGTTTTTT
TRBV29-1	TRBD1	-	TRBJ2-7	CSASRTGSVEQYF	TGCAGCGCATCTCGGACAGGGAGTGTCGAGCAGTACTTC
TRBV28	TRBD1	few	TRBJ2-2	CASSPPGQGAGELFF	TGTGCCAGCAGCCCACCGGGACAGGGGGCCGGGGAGCTGTTTTTT
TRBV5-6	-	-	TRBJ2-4	CASSLWGWHGGPKNIQYF	TGTGCCAGCAGCTTGTGGGGATGGCACGGGGGGCCCAAAAACATTCAGTACTTC
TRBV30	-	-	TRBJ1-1	CAWRPGGGTEAFF	TGTGCCTGGAGACCTGGAGGGGGCACTGAAGCTTTCTTT
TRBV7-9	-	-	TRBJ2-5	CASSRTQGSRETQYF	TGTGCCAGCAGCCGTACGCAGGGTAGTAGGGAGACCCAGTACTTC
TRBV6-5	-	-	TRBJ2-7	CASSGARYEQYF	TGTGCCAGCAGCGGGGCTCGCTACGAGCAGTACTTC
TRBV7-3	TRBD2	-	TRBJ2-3	CASSDSGRPDTQYF	TGTGCCAGCAGCGATAGCGGGAGGCCCGATACGCAGTATTTT
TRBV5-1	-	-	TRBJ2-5	CASSSVPDPAAETQYF	TGCGCCAGCAGCTCGGTCCCGGATCCCGCCGCGGAGACCCAGTACTTC
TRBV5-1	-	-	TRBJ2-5	CASSLATEKKTQYF	TGCGCCAGCAGCTTGGCTACAGAAAAGAAGACCCAGTACTTC
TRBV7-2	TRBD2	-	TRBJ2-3	CASSHPGLADTDTQYF	TGTGCCAGCAGCCACCCGGGACTAGCGGACACAGATACGCAGTATTTT
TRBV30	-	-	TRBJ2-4	CAWSGEIIQYF	TGTGCCTGGAGTGGCGAAATCATTCAGTACTTC
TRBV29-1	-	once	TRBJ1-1	CSTRAQGSTEAFF	TGCAGTACCCGTGCTCAGGGCTCCACTGAAGCTTTCTTT
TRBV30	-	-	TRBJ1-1	CAWGGHWNTEAFF	TGTGCCTGGGGGGGACACTGGAACACTGAAGCTTTCTTT
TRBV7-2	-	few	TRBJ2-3	CASRGGLGDGTDTQYF	TGTGCCAGCAGGGGGGGGCTCGGAGACGGCACAGATACGCAGTATTTT
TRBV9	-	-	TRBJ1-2	CASSVDASGYTF	TGTGCCAGCAGCGTGGATGCTAGTGGCTACACCTTC
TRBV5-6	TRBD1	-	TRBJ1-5	CASSLRQGAVQPQHF	TGTGCCAGCAGCTTGAGGCAGGGGGCCGTTCAGCCCCAGCATTTT
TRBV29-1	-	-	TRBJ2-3	CSVFRGGTDTQYF	TGCAGCGTATTCAGAGGGGGCACAGATACGCAGTATTTT
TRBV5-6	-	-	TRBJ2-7	CASSVSSMGQPYEQYF	TGTGCCAGCAGCGTATCTTCAATGGGGCAACCCTACGAGCAGTACTTC
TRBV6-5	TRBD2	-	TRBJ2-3	CASRPGLATDTQYF	TGTGCCAGCAGGCCTGGACTAGCCACAGATACGCAGTATTTT
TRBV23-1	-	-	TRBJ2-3	CASSQRRRGPRHTDTQYF	TGCGCCAGCAGTCAAAGGCGGCGGGGGCCGAGACACACAGATACGCAGTATTTT
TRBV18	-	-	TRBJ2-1	CASSPGEGTYNEQFF	TGTGCCAGCTCACCAGGGGAAGGGACCTACAATGAGCAGTTCTTC
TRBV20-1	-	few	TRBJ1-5	CSARGLQGMHF	TGCAGTGCTAGAGGGCTGCAGGGGATGCATTTT
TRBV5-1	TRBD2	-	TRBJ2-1	CASRLLAGAGNEQFF	TGCGCCAGCCGATTACTAGCGGGAGCGGGCAATGAGCAGTTCTTC
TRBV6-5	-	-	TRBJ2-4	CASSSGVGGIQYF	TGTGCCAGCAGTTCGGGAGTTGGAGGCATTCAGTACTTC
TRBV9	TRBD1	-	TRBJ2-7	CASSRQGDSYEQYF	TGTGCCAGCAGCCGACAGGGGGACTCCTACGAGCAGTACTTC
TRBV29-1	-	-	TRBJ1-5	CSALGAAGGSPQHF	TGCAGCGCCCTAGGGGCCGCCGGAGGATCGCCCCAGCATTTT
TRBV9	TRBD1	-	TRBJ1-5	CASSVGTGGNQPQHF	TGTGCCAGCAGCGTAGGGACAGGGGGCAATCAGCCCCAGCATTTT
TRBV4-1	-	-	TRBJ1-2	CASSQVAGGYTF	TGCGCCAGCAGCCAAGTCGCAGGGGGCTACACCTTC
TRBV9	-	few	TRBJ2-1	CASSDLGVDEQFF	TGTGCCAGCAGCGATCTGGGTGTCGATGAGCAGTTCTTC
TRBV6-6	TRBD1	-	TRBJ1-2	CASREQGNYGYTF	TGTGCCAGCAGGGAACAGGGGAACTATGGCTACACCTTC
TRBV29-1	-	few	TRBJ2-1	CSVEGHEGSSSYNEQFF	TGCAGCGTTGAGGGGCATGAGGGTAGTAGCTCCTACAATGAGCAGTTCTTC
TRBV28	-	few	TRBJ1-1	CASSSQTWGEAFF	TGTGCCAGCAGTTCGCAAACGTGGGGGGAAGCTTTCTTT
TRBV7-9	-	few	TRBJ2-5	CASSQTAETQYF	TGTGCCAGCAGCCAAACGGCAGAGACCCAGTACTTC
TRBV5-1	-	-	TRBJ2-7	CASSLARDYEQYF	TGCGCCAGCAGCTTGGCAAGAGACTACGAGCAGTACTTC
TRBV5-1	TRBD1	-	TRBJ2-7	CASSLKGAGEQYF	TGCGCCAGCAGCTTGAAGGGGGCCGGCGAGCAGTACTTC
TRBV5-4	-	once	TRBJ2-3	CASSRPDYYTDTQYF	TGTGCCAGCAGCCGTCCGGACTACTACACAGATACGCAGTATTTT
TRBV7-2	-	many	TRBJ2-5	CASSPRETQYF	TGTGCCAGCAGCCCCAGAGAGACCCAGTACTTC
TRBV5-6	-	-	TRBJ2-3	CASRSFSTDTQYF	TGTGCCTCCCGTAGTTTCAGCACAGATACGCAGTATTTT
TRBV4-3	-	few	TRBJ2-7	CASSQDRWGPEQYF	TGCGCCAGCAGCCAAGATCGGTGGGGTCCGGAGCAGTACTTC
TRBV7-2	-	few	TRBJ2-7	CASSPAGVSYEQYF	TGTGCCAGCAGCCCGGCAGGGGTATCCTACGAGCAGTACTTC
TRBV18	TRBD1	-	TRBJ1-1	CASSPLRTGEGTEAFF	TGTGCCAGCTCACCTCTAAGGACAGGGGAGGGCACTGAAGCTTTCTTT